The 10 T cell receptor beta chains below all came from one sample that was sequenced in a study of post-analysis software for immune sequencing data. Overall study findings and caveats: About five TRBV segments appeared more often in patients than in controls, and TRBV5-6, TRBV5-1 and TRBV20-1 were among these.

These receptors have no identified antigens. Unique molecular identifiers were carried by the TCR beta cDNA libraries. A single record per CDR3 protein comes from TCRdb applying MiXCR to the PCR reads. The table records some 890,000 distinct CDR3 sequences, roughly 50% of them present only once. The sample taken for sequencing was blood. These receptors were collected from a girl aged 5-17 years with multiple sclerosis.

CDR3 region: CSARGDRVGYTF. For the CDR3, the DNA is TGCAGTGCTAGAGGGGACAGGGTTGGCTACACCTTC. The V call is TRBV20-1, the J call TRBJ1-2, with 9 bases lining up with TRBD1. V lost 1 base to trimming and J lost 7 bases; unmatched junction nucleotides: 1. Looked up from germline, CDR1 is DFQATT and CDR2 is SNEGSKA (reference sequence). The CDR3 is made up of 12 amino acids.

The gene calls are TRBV7-9 and TRBJ2-1; the D call may be TRBD1 or TRBD2 (6 bases each). The V gene lost 5 bases and the J gene lost 8 bases, with 13 bases spanning the gap. The CDR3 is 13 residues long. Per germline, CDR1 SEHNR and CDR2 FQNEAQ (reference sequence). The CDR3 coding sequence is TGTGCCAGCAGCCCCCCGGGGGCTGATGAGCAGTTCTTC. Protein: CASSPPGADEQFF.

The chain carries TRBV5-1 and TRBJ2-3; D unclear. V was clipped by 4 bases and J by 3 bases, with 18 bases between them. This CDR3 contains 16 residues. Germline assignment: CDR1 SGHRS and CDR2 YFSETQ. CDR3 residues: CASSMSGDSMTDTQYF. For the CDR3, the DNA is TGCGCCAGCAGCATGAGTGGGGATTCGATGACAGATACGCAGTATTTT.

J is TRBJ2-1 and V is TRBV20-1; unclear D gene. Germline-derived CDR1 and CDR2 are DFQATT and SNEGSKA (reference sequence). With 5 bases removed from V and 0 bases from J, the gap between germline ends came to 8 bases. There are 13 residues in the CDR3. DNA for the CDR3: TGCAGTGCTCGCCCTAGCTCCTACAATGAGCAGTTCTTC. Its translation: CSARPSSYNEQFF.

The gene calls are TRBV2 and TRBJ2-1, with 7 positions matching TRBD1. This CDR3 has 14 amino acids. J was trimmed by 3 bases and V by 8 bases; bases with no gene match: 7. Germline V gene data show CDR1 as SNHLY and CDR2 as FYNNEI. The CDR3, as DNA: TGTGCCAGCCGTAACAGGGGTGGCTACAATGAGCAGTTCTTC. It yields the protein CASRNRGGYNEQFF. The full variable domain, completed using reference TRBV2 and TRBJ2-1, is EPEVTQTPSHQVTQMGQEVILRCVPISNHLYFYWYRQILGQKVEFLVSFYNNEISEKSEIFDDQFSVERPDGSNFTLKIRSTKLEDSAMYFCASRNRGGYNEQFFGPGTRLTVL.

The chain combines TRBV5-1 with TRBJ2-3; D perhaps matches TRBD2 (6 bases). The CDR3 sequence is 16 residues long. The germline gives CDR1 SGHRS, CDR2 YFSETQ. Trimming left V 0 bases short and J 3 bases short, with 14 bases between. The CDR3 nucleotides are TGCGCCAGCAGCTTGGCCTGGGACTCTAGGACAGATACGCAGTATTTT. This sequence encodes CASSLAWDSRTDTQYF.

This sequence joins TRBV5-1 and TRBJ1-5, with a weak D call TRBD1 (5 bases). Trimming cost V 5 bases and J 5 bases, with 17 bases left between them. CDR3 length equals 15 residues. Germline CDR1 and CDR2: SGHRS and YFSETQ. The CDR3 is CASRQRPGPDQPQHF. CDR3 nucleotides: TGCGCCAGCAGACAGAGGCCGGGGCCGGATCAGCCCCAGCATTTT. The whole variable domain, filled in from reference TRBV5-1 and TRBJ1-5, reads KAGVTQTPRYLIKTRGQQVTLSCSPISGHRSVSWYQQTPGQGLQFLFEYFSETQRNKGNFPGRFSGRQFSNSRSEMNVSTLELGDSALYLCASRQRPGPDQPQHFGDGTRLSIL.

The chain recombines TRBV7-2 with TRBJ2-7; D is perhaps TRBD2 (6 bases). Germline-derived CDR1 and CDR2 are SGHTA and FQGNSA. The length of the CDR3 is 15 residues. The ends were cut back, 2 bases at V and 0 bases at J, with 11 bases in the middle. CDR3 in DNA: TGTGCCAGCAGCTTATGGCCTAGCGACTCCTACGAGCAGTACTTC. This sequence encodes CASSLWPSDSYEQYF.

J is TRBJ2-3 and V is TRBV20-1; tentative D call: TRBD1 (6 bases). CDR1 and CDR2 (germline): DFQATT, SNEGSKA (reference sequence). Trimming took 4 bases from V and 6 from J, leaving 20 bases between them. The CDR3 is 15 residues long. The CDR3 DNA follows: TGCAGTGCTAAGACAGGTCTATTGGTCCTGGATACGCAGTATTTT. Protein sequence: CSAKTGLLVLDTQYF.

This clonotype was found a few times. Here the CDR3 DNA reads TGCGCCAGCAGCCACGGGACAGGGGCCTCTGGGGCCAACGTCCTGACTTTC. It specifies CASSHGTGASGANVLTF. The genes are TRBV5-1 and TRBJ2-6; 10 bases match TRBD1. The CDR3 length is 17 residues. The germline V gene encodes CDR1 SGHRS and CDR2 YFSETQ. With V trimmed by 4 bases and J by 0 bases, 4 bases remained unmatched.